This T cell receptor beta chain was captured in a study of cytomegalovirus exposure and HLA in healthy donors. Overall study context: Earlier results showed approximately 110 million unique TCR beta sequences derived from roughly 180 million T cells.

The CDR3 sequence is 18 residues long. The germline gives CDR1 SGHRS, CDR2 YFSETQ. V was pared by 5 bases and J by 1 base, with 10 bases of the junction left unmatched. Vbeta (60) and Jbeta (13) primers were used in the PCR. TCRdb's table, derived via immunoSEQ multiplex PCR, lists solely in-frame clones and lacks some. This repertoire includes approximately 140,000 clones. The sample comprised PBMCs. The chain joins TRBV5-1 to TRBJ2-5, with 14 bases matching TRBD2. The source is a woman aged 50 to 65 in good health and CMV-seronegative. CDR3 sequence reads: CASRGLAGESGAQETQYF. As DNA, the CDR3 is TGCGCCAGCAGGGGACTAGCGGGAGAAAGTGGGGCCCAAGAGACCCAGTACTTC.